This TCR beta chain derives from a study of STAT5B mutations in CD4+ large granular lymphocyte leukemia. Study overall: The CDR3 'QG' motif was associated with a particular HLA allele among healthy donors. Whole-study findings and limits: 8/27 top patient clones versus 2/35 control clones were TRBV06-family. Patient CD4-sorted repertoires stayed more clonal than healthy ones after leukemic-clone removal.

On this clone: The antigen is unknown.

The CDR3 contains 20 residues. With 5 bases clipped from V and 0 bases from J, the junction kept 18 bases outside the gene matches. Looked up from germline, CDR1 is MNHEY and CDR2 is SMNVEV (reference sequence). The repertoire was sequenced with immunoSEQ multiplex PCR; TCRdb's copy has only in-frame clones and lacks some. The table shows tens of thousands of clones, with less than 85% occurring only once. Control samples were healthy donors' buffy coats. The receptor was isolated from a human donor in good health. Sequenced input: CD4+ T cells from blood buffy coats. This chain uses TRBV27 with TRBJ1-5; 8 bases agree with TRBD1. DNA of the CDR3: TGTGCCAGCAGTCCCAACCGCGGGACAGGCTCCCCTTATAGCAATCAGCCCCAGCATTTT. As protein: CASSPNRGTGSPYSNQPQHF.